The rows below give T cell receptor beta chains drawn from one sample of a study of T cell responses to AZD1222 COVID-19 vaccine. Clones were sequenced by immunoSEQ multiplex PCR, and TCRdb holds only the in-frame ones, with some missing. The data show about 160,000 clones, just over 90% seen once. Sequenced material: peripheral blood, taken 28 days after the second AZD1222 dose. The source of these receptors is an adult who received the AZD1222 COVID-19 vaccine. CDR3s include the opening cysteine and the closing phenylalanine or tryptophan. A D gene is named only where the DNA matches it firmly. Clone size appears in some rows only: once, few, many, or a class for an expanded clone.

d_gene: -; j_gene: TRBJ2-1; abundance: -; len: 15; v_gene: TRBV6-5; CDR3nt: TGTGCCAGCAGTTACGGGGGGGGCTCGGGCAATGAGCAGTTCTTC; CDR3aa: CASSYGGGSGNEQFF
d_gene: -; j_gene: TRBJ1-5; abundance: -; len: 13; v_gene: TRBV10-2; CDR3nt: TGCGCCAGCAGTGAGTGGAGGAGTCAGCCCCAGCATTTT; CDR3aa: CASSEWRSQPQHF
d_gene: TRBD1; j_gene: TRBJ1-4; abundance: -; len: 14; v_gene: TRBV5-1; CDR3nt: TGCGCCAGCAGCTTGAGGGGGCTGGATGAAAAACTGTTTTTT; CDR3aa: CASSLRGLDEKLFF
d_gene: TRBD1; j_gene: TRBJ2-7; abundance: -; len: 16; v_gene: TRBV6-6; CDR3nt: TGTGCCAGCAGTTACTCGGGACAGAGTGATTCCTACGAGCAGTACTTC; CDR3aa: CASSYSGQSDSYEQYF
d_gene: TRBD1; j_gene: TRBJ2-7; abundance: -; len: 13; v_gene: TRBV29-1; CDR3nt: TGCAGCGTTGAGGCAATCGACAGGGGTGAGCAGTACTTC; CDR3aa: CSVEAIDRGEQYF
d_gene: -; j_gene: TRBJ1-2; abundance: -; len: 14; v_gene: TRBV18; CDR3nt: TGTGCCAGCTCACGCGACAGCCCTAACTATGGCTACACCTTC; CDR3aa: CASSRDSPNYGYTF
d_gene: -; j_gene: TRBJ2-1; abundance: -; len: 13; v_gene: TRBV3-1/TRBV3-2; CDR3nt: TGTGCCAGCAGCCAAGGATACCCCAATGAGCAGTTCTTC; CDR3aa: CASSQGYPNEQFF
d_gene: -; j_gene: TRBJ1-1; abundance: -; len: 14; v_gene: TRBV6-5; CDR3nt: TGTGCCAGCAGTCCCGGGGAGTCGAACACTGAAGCTTTCTTT; CDR3aa: CASSPGESNTEAFF
d_gene: -; j_gene: TRBJ2-7; abundance: -; len: 12; v_gene: TRBV12-3/TRBV12-4; CDR3nt: TGTGCCAGCAGTTTGAATGGATACGAGCAGTACTTC; CDR3aa: CASSLNGYEQYF
d_gene: -; j_gene: TRBJ1-1; abundance: -; len: 13; v_gene: TRBV10-3; CDR3nt: TGTGCCATCAGTGAGTCTCGGGACACTGAAGCTTTCTTT; CDR3aa: CAISESRDTEAFF
d_gene: -; j_gene: TRBJ2-7; abundance: -; len: 15; v_gene: TRBV7-2; CDR3nt: TGTGCCAGCAGCTTAGCGAGGGGCGAGCGCAACGAGCAGTACTTC; CDR3aa: CASSLARGERNEQYF
d_gene: -; j_gene: TRBJ1-2; abundance: -; len: 12; v_gene: TRBV18; CDR3nt: TGTGCCAGCTCCACAGGTACTATCGGCTACACCTTC; CDR3aa: CASSTGTIGYTF
d_gene: TRBD1; j_gene: TRBJ1-2; abundance: -; len: 14; v_gene: TRBV5-1; CDR3nt: TGCGCCAGCAGCTACGACAGGGGCGGCTATGGCTACACCTTC; CDR3aa: CASSYDRGGYGYTF
d_gene: TRBD1; j_gene: TRBJ2-1; abundance: few; len: 14; v_gene: TRBV10-3; CDR3nt: TGTGCCATCAGGAGGGGGACAGAGGAGAGTGAGCAGTTCTTC; CDR3aa: CAIRRGTEESEQFF
d_gene: TRBD1; j_gene: TRBJ1-3; abundance: -; len: 17; v_gene: TRBV4-2; CDR3nt: TGTGCCAGCAGCCAATCCCGGGACAGGGCTCCTGGAAACACCATATATTTT; CDR3aa: CASSQSRDRAPGNTIYF
d_gene: -; j_gene: TRBJ2-2; abundance: -; len: 14; v_gene: TRBV3-1/TRBV3-2; CDR3nt: TGTGCCAGCACCGTAACAGCGAACACCGGGGAGCTGTTTTTT; CDR3aa: CASTVTANTGELFF
d_gene: -; j_gene: TRBJ1-6; abundance: -; len: 11; v_gene: TRBV20-1; CDR3nt: TGCAGTGCTAGAGATTCCTCAGACCTCCACTTT; CDR3aa: CSARDSSDLHF
d_gene: TRBD1; j_gene: TRBJ2-7; abundance: -; len: 14; v_gene: TRBV4-2; CDR3nt: TGTGCCAGCAGCCAAGATCACAGGGGGCACGAGCAGTACTTC; CDR3aa: CASSQDHRGHEQYF
d_gene: -; j_gene: TRBJ2-7; abundance: once; len: 13; v_gene: TRBV5-4; CDR3nt: TGTGCCAGCAGCTCCCCTGGGACTGCCGAGCAGTACTTC; CDR3aa: CASSSPGTAEQYF
d_gene: -; j_gene: TRBJ1-1; abundance: -; len: 13; v_gene: TRBV10-1; CDR3nt: TGCGCCAGCAGTGAGTGGGGGTCCACTGAAGCTTTCTTT; CDR3aa: CASSEWGSTEAFF
d_gene: -; j_gene: TRBJ1-5; abundance: -; len: 12; v_gene: TRBV9; CDR3nt: TGTGCCAGCAGCGCCCAAGGTGGGCCCCAGCATTTT; CDR3aa: CASSAQGGPQHF
d_gene: -; j_gene: TRBJ1-2; abundance: once; len: 14; v_gene: TRBV5-4; CDR3nt: TGTGCCAGCAGCTTAAAGACTGAGAACTATGGCTACACCTTC; CDR3aa: CASSLKTENYGYTF